The next 12 T cell receptor beta chains were all read from a single sample in a study of shared clonotypes between healthy human individuals. Assay: immunoSEQ multiplex PCR; the TCRdb copy retains only in-frame clones and omits some. The sample lists around 2.5 million clones, 80% to 95% occurring once. The sample was naive CD4+ T cells from PBMCs. Described subset: CD45RA+ positively selected. The receptors come from a man aged 18 to 30 in good health. Some clones in this sample may be carry-over from other donors' samples.

About this clone: This sample includes further DNA sequences coding for the same CDR3. The chain carries TRBV29-1 and TRBJ2-7; the match to TRBD2 covers 7 bases. The CDR3 runs 12 residues. Trimming removed 6 bases from V and 0 bases from J; junction bases left unmatched: 2. Germline CDR1 reads SQVTM; CDR2 reads ANQGSEA. The CDR3 here is CSVGGSSYEQYF. CDR3 DNA sequence: TGCAGCGTGGGCGGGAGCTCCTACGAGCAGTACTTC.

V gene TRBV7-2 combines with J gene TRBJ2-2; D might be TRBD2 (5 bases). This CDR3 has 16 residues. V lost 2 bases, J lost 5 bases, and 15 bases lay in between. The germline gives CDR1 SGHTA, CDR2 FQGNSA. CDR3 amino acids: CASSLFDTRGTGELFF. DNA of the CDR3: TGTGCCAGCAGCTTATTCGACACCCGAGGGACCGGGGAGCTGTTTTTT.

The V call is TRBV28, the J call TRBJ2-1, with TRBD2 identical over 10 bases. V was pared by 4 bases and J by 5 bases, with 5 bases of the junction left unmatched. Germline CDR1 and CDR2: MDHEN and SYDVKM. The CDR3 has 15 amino acids. This CDR3 reads CASSSSSGSNNEQFF. The CDR3 coding sequence is TGTGCCAGCAGTTCTTCTAGCGGGAGTAACAATGAGCAGTTCTTC.

The chain carries TRBV19 and TRBJ1-5; 7 positions agree with TRBD1. Looked up from germline, CDR1 is LNHDA and CDR2 is SQIVND (reference sequence). Trimming took 3 bases from V and 9 from J; bases not matched to a gene: 11. The CDR3 spans 15 residues. For the CDR3, the DNA is TGTGCCAGTAGTATCCCCGACAGGGTGTTTAGGCCCCAGCATTTT. This gives the protein CASSIPDRVFRPQHF. Looking up the rest from reference TRBV19 and TRBJ1-5 gives the full variable domain: DGGITQSPKYLFRKEGQNVTLSCEQNLNHDAMYWYRQDPGQGLRLIYYSQIVNDFQKGDIAEGYSVSREKKESFPLTVTSAQKNPTAFYLCASSIPDRVFRPQHFGDGTRLSIL.

This chain joins TRBV2 and TRBJ2-1; TRBD1 agrees at 10 bases. The germline CDR1 and CDR2 sequences are SNHLY and FYNNEI. The V gene end was trimmed by 5 bases and the J gene end by 7 bases; junction bases not matched to a gene: 5. The CDR3 spans 14 residues. DNA of the CDR3: TGTGCCAGCAGTTTCGAGGGACAGGGGAATGAGCAGTTCTTC. This translates into CASSFEGQGNEQFF.

The chain links TRBV29-1 to TRBJ1-1, with TRBD1 identical over 8 bases. Per germline, CDR1 SQVTM and CDR2 ANQGSEA. V trimming: 6 bases; J trimming: 4 bases; junction bases outside the gene matches: 7. The CDR3 is made up of 13 amino acids. In nucleotides, the CDR3 is TGCAGCGTCGGACAGGGAGGGGGCACTGAAGCTTTCTTT. Its protein product is CSVGQGGGTEAFF.

The chain uses TRBV5-6 and TRBJ2-5; D is ambiguous. CDR3 length: 16 amino acids. The V end lost 4 bases, the J end lost 0 bases, and 16 bases lay between the germline ends. Germline CDR1 SGHDT, CDR2 YYEEEE. The CDR3 bases are TGTGCCAGCAGCCTAAATTTTGGGGTCTACCAAGAGACCCAGTACTTC. Its protein is CASSLNFGVYQETQYF.

CDR3 sequence (DNA): TGTGCCAGCTCACCACTCGCCCAGGGCTCCACAGATACGCAGTATTTT. Amino acid sequence: CASSPLAQGSTDTQYF. The rearrangement uses TRBV18 and TRBJ2-3; D may be TRBD1 (5 bases). CDR3 size: 16 residues. Germline CDR1 is KGHSH and CDR2 is LQKENI. The germline V and J ends were trimmed by 1 base and 2 bases, with 13 bases remaining between them.

V is TRBV30 and J is TRBJ2-7, with D perhaps assigned TRBD1 or TRBD2 (6 bases each). The CDR3 is 12 residues long. V was shortened by 8 bases and J by 6 bases, with 17 bases between the two germline ends. Germline V CDR1 and CDR2: GTSNPN, SVGIG (reference sequence). DNA of the CDR3: TGTGCCGGATACAGGGCGGGGAGCGAGCAGTACTTC. Protein product: CAGYRAGSEQYF.

The CDR3 DNA reads as TGTGCCAGTAGGACTAGCGGAAATTACGAGCAGTACTTC. This sequence encodes CASRTSGNYEQYF. This chain joins TRBV19 and TRBJ2-7; 9 bases map to TRBD2. Germline V CDR1 and CDR2: LNHDA, SQIVND (reference sequence). The length of the CDR3 is 13 residues. Unmatched junction bases numbered 4, after V lost 6 bases and J lost 4 bases.

The J gene is TRBJ1-1, the V gene TRBV5-5; D unclear. The V gene lost 4 bases and the J gene lost 1 base, with 8 bases spanning the gap. CDR1 and CDR2 from the germline V gene are SGHKS and YYEKEE (reference sequence). This CDR3 spans 13 amino acids. Here the CDR3 DNA reads TGTGCCAGCAGCACGGCGGGGAACACTGAAGCTTTCTTT. Its protein is CASSTAGNTEAFF. The variable domain in full, completed from reference TRBV5-5 and TRBJ1-1, reads DAGVTQSPTHLIKTRGQQVTLRCSPISGHKSVSWYQQVLGQGPQFIFQYYEKEERGRGNFPDRFSARQFPNYSSELNVNALLLGDSALYLCASSTAGNTEAFFGQGTRLTVV.

This chain connects TRBV7-2 to TRBJ1-2, with a possible D match to TRBD1 (6 bases). The CDR3 runs to 14 residues. CDR1 is SGHTA, CDR2 FQGNSA, per germline. Deletions cut 4 bases from V and 0 bases from J, with 9 bases between. This chain's CDR3 is CASSSRTANYGYTF. Written as DNA, the CDR3 is TGTGCCAGCAGCTCCCGGACAGCTAACTATGGCTACACCTTC.